The 3 T cell receptor beta chains reported below all come from one sample, sequenced in a study of T cells in localized non-small cell lung cancer. The repertoire was sequenced with immunoSEQ multiplex PCR; TCRdb's copy has only in-frame clones and lacks some. The data hold fewer than 40,000 clones, with roughly 87% observed a single time. The sample consisted of peripheral blood mononuclear cells, taken before any cancer treatment. The source of these receptors is a man aged 40-75 years with stage III lung adenocarcinoma.

The chain carries TRBV4-2 and TRBJ1-2; D may be TRBD1 (6 bases). This CDR3 has 14 amino acids. Trimming removed 1 base from V and 5 bases from J, with 11 bases in between. Germline V CDR1 and CDR2: LGHNA, YNFKEQ. The CDR3 DNA reads TGTGCCAGCAGCCAAGGGGGGGCTCGGTATGGCTACACCTTC. This sequence encodes CASSQGGARYGYTF.

The gene calls are TRBV18 and TRBJ1-1; weak D call: TRBD1 (6 bases). Germline V lookup: CDR1 KGHSH, CDR2 LQKENI. Trimming removed 4 bases at V and 5 bases at J, with 17 bases between. CDR3 length: 15 amino acids. CDR3: CASSHGTGQGTEAFF. The CDR3 DNA reads TGTGCCAGCTCACATGGCACGGGCCAGGGGACTGAAGCTTTCTTT.

The rearrangement joins TRBV18 to TRBJ2-7, with TRBD1 identical over 8 bases. The CDR3 is made up of 15 amino acids. The V gene end was trimmed by 0 bases and the J gene end by 6 bases; junction bases not matched to a gene: 7. The germline gives CDR1 KGHSH, CDR2 LQKENI. In DNA form, the CDR3 reads TGTGCCAGCTCACCACCGGGGACAGGTATTAGCGAGCAGTACTTC. Translating gives CASSPPGTGISEQYF.